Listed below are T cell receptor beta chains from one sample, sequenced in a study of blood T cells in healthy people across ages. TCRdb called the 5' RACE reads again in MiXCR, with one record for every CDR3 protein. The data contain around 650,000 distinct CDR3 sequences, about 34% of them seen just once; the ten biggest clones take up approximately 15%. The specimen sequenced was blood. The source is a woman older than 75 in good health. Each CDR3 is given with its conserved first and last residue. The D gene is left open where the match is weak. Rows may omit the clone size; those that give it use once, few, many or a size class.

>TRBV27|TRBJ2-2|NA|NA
CASSRSGELFF
TGTGCCAGCAGCCGCTCTGGGGAGCTGTTTTTT
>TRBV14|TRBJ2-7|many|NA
CASSQAGREFYYEQYF
TGTGCCAGCAGCCAAGCGGGCAGGGAATTTTATTACGAGCAGTACTTC
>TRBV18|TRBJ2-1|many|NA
CASSLLQGYEQFF
TGTGCCAGCTCACTCCTCCAGGGGTATGAGCAGTTCTTC
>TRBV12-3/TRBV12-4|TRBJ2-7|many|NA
CASTPSQGAQYF
TGTGCCAGCACCCCATCCCAGGGAGCGCAGTACTTC
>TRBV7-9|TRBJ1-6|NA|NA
CASTPDGSYNSPLHF
TGTGCCAGCACTCCCGACGGCTCCTATAATTCACCCCTCCACTTT
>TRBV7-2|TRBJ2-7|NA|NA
CASSLPHTGLEQYF
TGTGCCAGCAGCCTCCCCCACACAGGGCTCGAGCAGTACTTC
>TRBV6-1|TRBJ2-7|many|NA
CASSVLTQGNNEQYF
TGTGCCAGCAGTGTCCTGACCCAGGGGAACAACGAGCAGTACTTC
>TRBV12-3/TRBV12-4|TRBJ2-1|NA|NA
CASSFGMNNEQFF
TGTGCCAGCAGTTTCGGGATGAACAATGAGCAGTTCTTC
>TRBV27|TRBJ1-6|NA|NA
CASSFRVSYNSPLHF
TGTGCCAGCAGTTTCAGGGTCTCCTATAATTCACCCCTCCACTTT
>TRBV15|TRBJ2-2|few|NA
CATSRVRGQFTGERFF
TGTGCCACCAGCAGAGTAAGGGGCCAGTTCACCGGGGAGCGGTTTTTT